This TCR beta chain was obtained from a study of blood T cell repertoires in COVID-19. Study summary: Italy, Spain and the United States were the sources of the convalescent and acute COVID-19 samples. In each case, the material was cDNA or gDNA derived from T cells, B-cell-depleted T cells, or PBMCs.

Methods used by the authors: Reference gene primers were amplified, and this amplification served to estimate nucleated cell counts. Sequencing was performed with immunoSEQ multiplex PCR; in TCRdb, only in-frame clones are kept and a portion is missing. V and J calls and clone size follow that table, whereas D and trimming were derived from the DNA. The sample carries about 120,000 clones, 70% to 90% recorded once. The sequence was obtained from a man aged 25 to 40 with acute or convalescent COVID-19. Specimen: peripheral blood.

The CDR3: CASSQGTGYSPLHF. The CDR3 nucleotides read TGTGCCAGCAGCCAAGGGACAGGGTATTCACCCCTCCACTTT. V is TRBV3-1 (or the pseudogene TRBV3-2) and J is TRBJ1-6, with 8 bases fitting TRBD1. The germline CDR1 and CDR2 sequences are LGHDT and YNNKEL (reference sequence). CDR3 length equals 14 residues. The junction had 1 base not matched to a gene; V was cut back by 1 base and J by 8 bases.